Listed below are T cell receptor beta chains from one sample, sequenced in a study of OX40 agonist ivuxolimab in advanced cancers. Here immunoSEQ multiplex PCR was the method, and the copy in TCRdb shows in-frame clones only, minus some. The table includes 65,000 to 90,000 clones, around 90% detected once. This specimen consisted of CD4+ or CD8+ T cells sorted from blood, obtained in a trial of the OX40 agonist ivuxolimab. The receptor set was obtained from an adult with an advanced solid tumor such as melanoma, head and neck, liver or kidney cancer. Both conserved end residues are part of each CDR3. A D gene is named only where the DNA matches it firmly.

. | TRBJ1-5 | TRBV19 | CASSIDEGLGPQHF | TGTGCCAGTAGTATTGATGAAGGGCTAGGGCCCCAGCATTTT
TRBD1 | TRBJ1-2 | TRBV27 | CASSLSWTGRIYGYTF | TGTGCCAGCAGTTTATCCTGGACAGGGAGGATCTATGGCTACACCTTC
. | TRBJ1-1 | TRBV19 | CASNSRARDTEAFF | TGTGCCAGTAATTCCAGAGCTCGAGACACTGAAGCTTTCTTT
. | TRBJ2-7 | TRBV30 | CAWSVLGQLHYF | TGTGCCTGGAGTGTCCTAGGACAGCTACATTACTTC
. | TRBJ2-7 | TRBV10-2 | CASSVTVDGQYF | TGCGCCAGCAGTGTGACAGTCGATGGGCAGTACTTC
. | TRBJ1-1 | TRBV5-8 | CASSPRDFAEAFF | TGTGCCAGCAGCCCAAGGGATTTTGCTGAAGCTTTCTTT
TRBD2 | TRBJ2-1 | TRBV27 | CASSLGLAYFEQFF | TGTGCCAGCAGTCTCGGACTAGCGTACTTCGAGCAGTTCTTC
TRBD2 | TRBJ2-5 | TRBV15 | CATSPGLAVQETQYF | TGTGCCACCAGCCCGGGACTAGCGGTCCAAGAGACCCAGTACTTC
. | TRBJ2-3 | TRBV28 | CASSTTYRDSLSLSTDTQYF | TGTGCCAGCAGTACTACTTACAGGGACTCGCTTTCACTCTCCACAGATACGCAGTATTTT
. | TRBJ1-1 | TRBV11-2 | CASSRTGALNTEAFF | TGTGCCAGCAGCAGGACCGGGGCCTTAAACACTGAAGCTTTCTTT
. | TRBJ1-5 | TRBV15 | CATSRGGGADSNQPQHF | TGTGCCACCAGCAGGGGAGGGGGGGCGGATAGCAATCAGCCCCAGCATTTT
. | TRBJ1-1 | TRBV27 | CASSWGWFSEAFF | TGTGCCAGCAGTTGGGGTTGGTTCTCTGAAGCTTTCTTT
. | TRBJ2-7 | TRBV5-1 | CASRPRLGEQYF | TGCGCCAGCAGGCCGAGATTGGGGGAGCAGTACTTC
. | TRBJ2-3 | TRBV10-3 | CAISSRGNTQYF | TGTGCCATCAGCTCACGGGGGAATACGCAGTATTTT
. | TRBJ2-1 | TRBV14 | CASSQLRILGGAPNEQFF | TGTGCCAGCAGCCAGCTCAGGATCTTAGGGGGAGCTCCCAATGAGCAGTTCTTC
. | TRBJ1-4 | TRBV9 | CASSRGQNEKLFF | TGTGCCAGCAGCCGTGGGCAAAATGAAAAACTGTTTTTT
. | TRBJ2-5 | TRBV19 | CASSIWGALGETQYF | TGTGCCAGTAGTATATGGGGGGCATTGGGAGAGACCCAGTACTTC